A single sample gave rise to the 18 T cell receptor beta chains below, sequenced in a study of preoperative IRX-2 immunotherapy in early breast cancer. Assay used: immunoSEQ multiplex PCR; TCRdb lists only in-frame clones, some missing. Of 2,000 to 2,500 clones in the sample, over 55% were seen once. The treatment here: preoperative locoregional IRX-2 cytokine immunotherapy. The starting material was tumor tissue, obtained before IRX-2 immunotherapy. Receptors originate from a human donor with breast cancer.

The chain uses TRBV12-5 and TRBJ2-2; 12 bases map to TRBD2. The CDR3 length is 15 residues. CDR1 is LGHNT and CDR2 is FRNRAP in the germline V gene. This CDR3 reads CASTSGGTWTGELFF. CDR3 nucleotides: TGTGCCAGCACTAGCGGGGGGACCTGGACCGGGGAGCTGTTTTTT.

The chain uses TRBV14 and TRBJ1-1; a weak D match, TRBD1 (5 bases). V lost 3 bases, J lost 5 bases, and 16 bases lay in between. Germline V CDR1 and CDR2: SGHDN, FVKESK. The length of the CDR3 is 15 residues. The CDR3 coding sequence is TGTGCCAGCAGCCACCCGCGCGCGGGGGAAACTGAAGCTTTCTTT. Its translation: CASSHPRAGETEAFF.

This chain joins TRBV11-3 and TRBJ2-1; 7 nucleotides line up with TRBD1. This CDR3 is 15 amino acids long. Germline V lookup: CDR1 SGHNT, CDR2 YENEEA. The V gene end was trimmed by 8 bases and the J gene end by 6 bases; junction bases not matched to a gene: 13. The CDR3 region is CASGSGTARSNEQFF. The CDR3 nucleotides read TGTGCCAGCGGCTCCGGGACAGCGCGTTCCAATGAGCAGTTCTTC.

The chain joins TRBV19 to TRBJ1-6; 8 bases map to TRBD1. Germline assignment: CDR1 LNHDA and CDR2 SQIVND (reference sequence). The CDR3 consists of 15 residues. The junction had 11 bases not matched to a gene; V was cut back by 6 bases and J by 10 bases. The CDR3 reads CASSPGQGRNSPLHF. The CDR3 DNA follows: TGTGCCAGTAGCCCCGGACAGGGTCGTAACTCACCCCTCCACTTT.

The gene calls are TRBV14 and TRBJ1-2; 9 bases line up with TRBD1. Looked up from germline, CDR1 is SGHDN and CDR2 is FVKESK. The trim removed 1 base at V and 4 bases at J, leaving 1 base unmatched. The CDR3 runs 14 residues. The chain's CDR3 is CASSQGDRAYGYTF. In DNA, the CDR3 is TGTGCCAGCAGCCAAGGGGACAGGGCCTATGGCTACACCTTC.

The chain has TRBV6-8 and TRBJ1-6; D unclear. V was pared by 0 bases and J by 9 bases, with 18 bases between. Per germline, CDR1 MNHGY and CDR2 SAAAGT. The CDR3 consists of 17 residues. CDR3 in DNA: TGTGCCAGCAGTTACTCGCCAAGGACCTCTCGTCCTTCACCCCTCCACTTT. Amino acid sequence: CASSYSPRTSRPSPLHF.

The gene calls are TRBV11-3 and TRBJ1-1; D might be TRBD1 (5 bases). Germline V lookup: CDR1 SGHNT, CDR2 YENEEA. Trimming removed 1 base at V and 0 bases at J, with 12 bases between. This CDR3 comprises 16 residues. The CDR3 spells CASSLGRGPMNTEAFF. For the CDR3, the DNA is TGTGCCAGCAGCTTAGGTCGGGGCCCGATGAACACTGAAGCTTTCTTT.

This clone was seen more than once but under ten times. J is TRBJ1-2 and V is TRBV28, with 9 bases identical to TRBD1. The CDR3 covers 14 residues. V lost 6 bases to trimming and J lost 0 bases; unmatched junction nucleotides: 2. Germline loops: CDR1 MDHEN, CDR2 SYDVKM. CDR3 loop: CASRTGGANYGYTF. In DNA, the CDR3 is TGTGCCAGCAGAACAGGGGGCGCTAACTATGGCTACACCTTC.

This clone was observed a handful of times. The chain recombines TRBV19 with TRBJ1-1; D is unresolved. This CDR3 has 15 residues. The germline V gene has CDR1 LNHDA and CDR2 SQIVND (reference sequence). Trimming pared 5 bases from V and 7 bases from J, leaving 20 bases between. CDR3 bases: TGTGCCAGTAGTCTCCAGACACGGAGGCTCGATGAAGCTTTCTTT. Translation gives CASSLQTRRLDEAFF. Together with reference TRBV19 and TRBJ1-1, the CDR3 gives the full variable domain: DGGITQSPKYLFRKEGQNVTLSCEQNLNHDAMYWYRQDPGQGLRLIYYSQIVNDFQKGDIAEGYSVSREKKESFPLTVTSAQKNPTAFYLCASSLQTRRLDEAFFGQGTRLTVV.

This clone occurred a few times. Germline is not matched at one junction end, which may reflect a read error. The genes are TRBV11-3 and TRBJ1-1; D is unresolved. CDR1 SGHNT and CDR2 YENEEA come from the germline V gene. This CDR3 has 14 amino acids. Here the CDR3 reads CASSLDGVSTEAFF. The CDR3 nucleotides read TGTGCCAGCAGCCTAGACGGAGTTAGCACTGAAGCTTTCTTT.

The V gene is TRBV28, the J gene TRBJ1-2; D is perhaps TRBD1 (5 bases). The germline V gene encodes CDR1 MDHEN and CDR2 SYDVKM. The CDR3 sequence is 12 residues long. V gave up 7 bases and J gave up 8 bases, with 14 bases separating them. The CDR3 is CASKGQGVGYTF. In nucleotides, the CDR3 is TGTGCCAGCAAGGGCCAGGGCGTGGGCTACACCTTC.

V and J are TRBV6-8 and TRBJ2-1, with 8 bases aligning to TRBD2. The J segment lost 6 bases and the V segment lost 10 bases, leaving 11 bases of the junction unmatched. This CDR3 has 14 residues. CDR1 is MNHGY, CDR2 SAAAGT, per germline. The CDR3 nucleotides are TGTGCCATCAGCACAGCGGGGGCCACCAATGAGCAGTTCTTC. As protein: CAISTAGATNEQFF.

This clone was seen just once. The rearrangement uses TRBV11-3 and TRBJ1-2, with D hard to call. The V and J ends lost 5 bases and 6 bases respectively, with 34 bases between them. Germline CDR1 SGHNT, CDR2 YENEEA. The CDR3 extends over 20 amino acids. The CDR3 DNA reads TGTGCCAGCAGCCCGGCGGGCGGTAGGGAAGTGGGCCCCGGTAAAGATGGCTACACCTTC. It yields the protein CASSPAGGREVGPGKDGYTF.

The chain couples TRBV14 to TRBJ1-5; D is uncertain. Germline CDR1 is SGHDN and CDR2 is FVKESK. Deletions cut 3 bases from V and 6 bases from J, with 6 bases between. The CDR3 length is 12 residues. CDR3 DNA sequence: TGTGCCAGCAGCCATTCCGGTCAGCCCCAGCATTTT. As protein: CASSHSGQPQHF. The variable domain in full, completed from reference TRBV14 and TRBJ1-5, reads EAGVTQFPSHSVIEKGQTVTLRCDPISGHDNLYWYRRVMGKEIKFLLHFVKESKQDESGMPNNRFLAERTGGTYSTLKVQPAELEDSGVYFCASSHSGQPQHFGDGTRLSIL.

The chain joins TRBV12-1 to TRBJ2-7. TRBV12-1 is labeled a pseudogene. This CDR3 has 13 residues. This CDR3 is CASSFPGAPGQYV. The DNA of the CDR3 is TGTGCCAGCAGCTTCCCCGGGGCCCCGGGGCAGTACGTC.

This clone occurred a few times. The V call is TRBV6-8, the J call TRBJ1-2; D is perhaps TRBD1 (6 bases). This CDR3 comprises 15 residues. Trimming stripped 6 bases from V and 4 bases from J, with 18 bases between. The germline V gene has CDR1 MNHGY and CDR2 SAAAGT. The CDR3, as DNA: TGTGCCAGCAGGGAGAAGACGGGGGCCGTCTATGGCTACACCTTC. It encodes CASREKTGAVYGYTF.

The chain joins TRBV6-8 to TRBJ1-1, with 7 positions matching TRBD1. The length of the CDR3 is 14 residues. V lost 10 bases, J lost 1 base, and 9 bases stayed unmatched. Germline V gene data show CDR1 as MNHGY and CDR2 as SAAAGT. The CDR3 region is CATLTGDGNTEAFF. CDR3 coding DNA: TGTGCCACCCTCACAGGGGACGGGAACACTGAAGCTTTCTTT.

This clone was counted a few times. V gene TRBV6-8 combines with J gene TRBJ2-6; TRBD1 aligns across 9 bases. The germline V gene has CDR1 MNHGY and CDR2 SAAAGT. V lost 7 bases and J lost 2; bases outside the gene matches: 12. This CDR3 is built from 18 residues. CDR3 sequence reads: CASTGGTGFAAGANVLTF. Written as DNA, the CDR3 is TGTGCCAGCACTGGAGGGACAGGGTTTGCCGCTGGGGCCAACGTCCTGACTTTC.